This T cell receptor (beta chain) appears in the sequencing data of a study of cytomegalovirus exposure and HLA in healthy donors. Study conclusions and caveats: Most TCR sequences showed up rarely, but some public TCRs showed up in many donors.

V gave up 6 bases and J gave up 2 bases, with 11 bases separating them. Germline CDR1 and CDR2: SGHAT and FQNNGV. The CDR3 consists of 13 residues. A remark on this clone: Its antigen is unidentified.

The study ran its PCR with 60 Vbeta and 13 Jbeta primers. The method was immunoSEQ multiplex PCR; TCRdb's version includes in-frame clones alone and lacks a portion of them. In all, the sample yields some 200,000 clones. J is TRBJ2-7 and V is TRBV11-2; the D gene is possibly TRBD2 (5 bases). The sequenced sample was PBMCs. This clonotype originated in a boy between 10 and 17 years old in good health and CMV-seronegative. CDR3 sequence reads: CASRRRGTYEQYF. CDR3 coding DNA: TGTGCCAGCAGAAGACGGGGAACCTACGAGCAGTACTTC.